This T cell receptor (beta chain) was identified in a study of T-cell reconstitution after alpha-beta-depleted transplantation in children. Broader study findings: After transplant, high TCRbeta diversity at day 60 in some patients arose from surviving recipient T cells and thymic progenitors. Reportedly, only several hundred clones from non-depleted graft cells drove alpha-beta T-cell counts at about two months.

Preparation of the TCRbeta library involved a method that used unique molecular identifiers. MiXCR, run by TCRdb on the PCR reads, gives a single entry per CDR3 protein. This sample has roughly 110,000 distinct CDR3 sequences; about 9.4% occur once, and the top ten carry 30% to 35%. This CDR3 comprises 12 residues. Between the trimmed V and J ends, which lost 6 bases and 4 bases, there was a span of 10 bases. CDR1 and CDR2 from the germline V gene are SGDLS and YYNGEE. For this clonotype: Its target is unknown.

The gene calls are TRBV9 and TRBJ1-1, with a weak D call TRBD1 (5 bases). This sample comprised PBMCs, obtained before TCRalphabeta/CD19-depleted stem cell transplant. This sequence originates from a boy under 10 years old with acute lymphoblastic leukemia, due to receive a stem cell transplant. The CDR3 reads CASNTGGTEAFF. In DNA form, the CDR3 reads TGTGCCAGCAACACTGGGGGCACTGAAGCTTTCTTT.